The present TCR beta chain was sequenced within a study of shared clonotypes between healthy human individuals. Study-wide background: The cohort had two women and a few men, ages 18 to 49.

CDR3 size: 16 residues. CDR1 KGHSH and CDR2 LQKENI come from the germline V gene. The V gene lost 4 bases and the J gene lost 0 bases, with 13 bases spanning the gap. At a deep level, the assay was run. Template amounts of around 300 ng DNA, about 30,000 T cell genomes, were employed in unsorted PBMC replicate PCRs. Authors' processing steps: Junction-only immunoSEQ sequences carried no quality scores, so filtering differed. TCRdb's table, derived via immunoSEQ multiplex PCR, lists solely in-frame clones and lacks some. The V and J calls and clone size come from that table; D and trimming were worked out from the DNA. The table lists about 470,000 clones, around 79% of them singletons. This clone was recorded once.

The material sequenced was PBMCs. J is TRBJ2-1 and V is TRBV18; possible D gene TRBD2, 6 bases. This clonotype was obtained from a woman in her thirties or forties in good health. Some clones in this sample may be carry-over from other donors' samples. This CDR3 is CASSLQGLNSYNEQFF. CDR3 bases: TGTGCCAGCTCACTTCAAGGACTAAACTCCTACAATGAGCAGTTCTTC.